This T cell receptor beta chain appears in the sequencing data of a study of CD8 T cells in Susac syndrome. The authors reverse transcribed roughly 0.5 to 1 ug RNA with random hexamers. immunoSEQ multiplex PCR amplified TCR beta CDR3 across 54 Vbeta, 13 Jbeta. Each CDR3 protein gets one entry after TCRdb re-called the immunoSEQ multiplex PCR reads with MiXCR. The sample has 100,000 to 150,000 distinct CDR3 sequences, just over 90% seen once. The CDR3 runs to 15 residues. Trimming removed 7 bases from V and 6 bases from J; junction bases left unmatched: 13. Germline CDR1 MDHEN, CDR2 SYDVKM. TEMRA cells were FACS-enriched, and CD8+ and CD4+ T cells were isolated negatively.

This clonotype originated in a human donor with multiple sclerosis. The V gene is TRBV28, the J gene TRBJ2-7, with 9 bases fitting TRBD1. Specimen: CD8+ T cells from PBMCs. CDR3 nucleotide sequence: TGTGCCAGCAACACCCGGGACAGGGTATGGCCCGAGCAGTACTTC. It translates to CASNTRDRVWPEQYF.